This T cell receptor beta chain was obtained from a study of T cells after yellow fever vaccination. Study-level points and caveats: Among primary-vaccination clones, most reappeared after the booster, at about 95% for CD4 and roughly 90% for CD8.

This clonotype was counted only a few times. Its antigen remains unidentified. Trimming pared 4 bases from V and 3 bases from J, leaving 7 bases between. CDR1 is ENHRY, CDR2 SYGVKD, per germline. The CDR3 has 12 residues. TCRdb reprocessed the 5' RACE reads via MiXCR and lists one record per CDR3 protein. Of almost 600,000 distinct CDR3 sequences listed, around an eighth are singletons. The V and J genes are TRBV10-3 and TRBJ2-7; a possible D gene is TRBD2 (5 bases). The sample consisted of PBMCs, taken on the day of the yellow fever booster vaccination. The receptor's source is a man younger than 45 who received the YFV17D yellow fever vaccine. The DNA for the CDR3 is TGTGCCATCAGTGGTCGGGGCTACGAGCAGTACTTC. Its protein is CAISGRGYEQYF.